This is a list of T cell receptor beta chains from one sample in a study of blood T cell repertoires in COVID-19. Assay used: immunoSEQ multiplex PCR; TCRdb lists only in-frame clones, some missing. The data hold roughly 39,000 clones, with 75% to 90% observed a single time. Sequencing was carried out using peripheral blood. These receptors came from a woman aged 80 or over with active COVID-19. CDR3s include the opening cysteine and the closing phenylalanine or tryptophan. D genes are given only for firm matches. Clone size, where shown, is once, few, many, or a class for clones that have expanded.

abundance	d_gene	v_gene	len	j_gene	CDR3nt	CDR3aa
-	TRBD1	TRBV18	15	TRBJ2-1	TGTGCCAGCTCACCACCCGGGACAGACTACAATGAGCAGTTCTTC	CASSPPGTDYNEQFF
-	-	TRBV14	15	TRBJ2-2	TGTGCCAGCAGCCAAGCCCTCGGGAACACCGGGGAGCTGTTTTTT	CASSQALGNTGELFF
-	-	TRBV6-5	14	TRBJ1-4	TGTGCCACCAGGACAGCCGCAACTAATGAAAAACTGTTTTTT	CATRTAATNEKLFF
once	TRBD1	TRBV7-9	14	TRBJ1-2	TGTGCCAGCAGCGTCCGGGACAGGGTCTATGGCTACACCTTC	CASSVRDRVYGYTF
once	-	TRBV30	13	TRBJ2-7	TGTGCCTGGAGGACAGTGCCCTCCTACGAGCAGTACTTC	CAWRTVPSYEQYF
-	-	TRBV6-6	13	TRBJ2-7	TGTGCCAGCAGGTCCCCAGGATCCTACGAGCAGTACTTC	CASRSPGSYEQYF
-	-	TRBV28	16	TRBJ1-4	TGTGCCAGCAGTCCGCCCGACACCGGAATAGTTGAAAAACTGTTTTTT	CASSPPDTGIVEKLFF
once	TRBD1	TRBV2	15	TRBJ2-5	TGTGCCAGCAGCCGCGACAGGGCTCGGGGAGAGACCCAGTACTTC	CASSRDRARGETQYF
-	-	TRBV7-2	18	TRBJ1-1	TGTGCCAGCAGCTTAGAGCCTTCCCGTTCCAGGGGCCCGGTTGAAGCTTTCTTT	CASSLEPSRSRGPVEAFF
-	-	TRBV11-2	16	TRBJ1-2	TGTGCCAGCAGCTCCCCAAGATCAACAGAGCGGAGTGGCTACACCTTC	CASSSPRSTERSGYTF
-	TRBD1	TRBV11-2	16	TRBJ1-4	TGTGCCAGCAGCTTAATAGGGGGCACGGCTAATGAAAAACTGTTTTTT	CASSLIGGTANEKLFF
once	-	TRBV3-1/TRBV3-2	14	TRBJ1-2	TGTGCCAGCAGCCCGCAGAAGGGGAGGAGTGGCTACACCTTC	CASSPQKGRSGYTF
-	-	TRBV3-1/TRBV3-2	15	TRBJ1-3	TGTGCCAGCAGCGCCTACAGGACAGAAGGAAACACCATATATTTT	CASSAYRTEGNTIYF
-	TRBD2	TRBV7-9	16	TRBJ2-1	TGTGCCAGCAGCCCCCCCGGACTAGCGGGGGACAATGAGCAGTTCTTC	CASSPPGLAGDNEQFF
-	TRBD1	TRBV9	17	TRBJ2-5	TGTGCCAGCAGCGCGGGGGTGGGGACAGGGGTCTTGGAGACCCAGTACTTC	CASSAGVGTGVLETQYF
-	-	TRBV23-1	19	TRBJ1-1	TGCGCCAGCAGTCAATCGGATCCGGGGGACCGTTTCGGTGGCACTGAAGCTTTCTTT	CASSQSDPGDRFGGTEAFF
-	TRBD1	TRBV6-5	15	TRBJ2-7	TGTGCCAGCAGTTCCCCGACAGGGGGCAGGTACGAGCAGTACTTC	CASSSPTGGRYEQYF
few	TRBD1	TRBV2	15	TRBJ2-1	TGTGCCAGCAGTGCCCCCGGGACAGGCCAATTAGAGCAGTTCTTC	CASSAPGTGQLEQFF
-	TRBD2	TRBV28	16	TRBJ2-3	TGTGCCAGCAGTCCAACCTTAGCGGGGGCCACAGATACGCAGTATTTT	CASSPTLAGATDTQYF
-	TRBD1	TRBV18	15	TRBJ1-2	TGTGCCAGCTCACCACCTGGGACAGTGAACTATGGCTACACCTTC	CASSPPGTVNYGYTF
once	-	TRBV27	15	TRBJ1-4	TGTGCCAGCAGTTTATTCTCGGGGACTAATGAAAAACTGTTTTTT	CASSLFSGTNEKLFF
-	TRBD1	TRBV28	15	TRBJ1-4	TGTGCCAGCAGTTTACCGACAGGGGGCCTTGAAAAACTGTTTTTT	CASSLPTGGLEKLFF
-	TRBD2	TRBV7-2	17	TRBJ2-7	TGTGCCAGCAGCTTGGTGATTAGCGGGGGGGCCGAGGAAGAGCAGTACTTC	CASSLVISGGAEEEQYF
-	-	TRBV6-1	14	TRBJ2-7	TGTGCCAGCAGTGAAGGAACACGGGAATACGAGCAGTACTTC	CASSEGTREYEQYF
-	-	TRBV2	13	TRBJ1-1	TGTGCCAGCAGTGTAGACAGTTACACTGAAGCTTTCTTT	CASSVDSYTEAFF
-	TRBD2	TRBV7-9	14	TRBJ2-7	TGTGCCAGCAGCCTTACCGGGACTAGCAATGAGCAGTACTTC	CASSLTGTSNEQYF
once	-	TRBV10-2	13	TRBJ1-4	TGCGCCAGCCAAAACAGGGTGGGAGAAAAACTGTTTTTT	CASQNRVGEKLFF
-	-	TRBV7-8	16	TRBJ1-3	TGTGCCAGCAGCTTAGCGGGTTGGGGAGGAGGAAACACCATATATTTT	CASSLAGWGGGNTIYF
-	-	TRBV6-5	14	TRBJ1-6	TGTGCCAGCAGCATTACAGGGTCCTCTTCACCCCTCCACTTT	CASSITGSSSPLHF
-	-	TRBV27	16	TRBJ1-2	TGTGCCAGCAGTTTATCCTCCCGACGGGGGATCGAGGGCTACACCTTC	CASSLSSRRGIEGYTF
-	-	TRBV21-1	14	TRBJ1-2	TGTGCCAGACCATTAAAGACAGGGAAAGGAGGCTACACCTTC	CARPLKTGKGGYTF
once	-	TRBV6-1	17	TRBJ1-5	TGTGCCAGCAGTGAACCCGACTACAGGGATAGCAATCAGCCCCAGCATTTT	CASSEPDYRDSNQPQHF
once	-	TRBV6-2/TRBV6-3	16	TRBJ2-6	TGTGCCAGCAGTACACGGGACACATCTGGGGCCAACGTCCTGACTTTC	CASSTRDTSGANVLTF
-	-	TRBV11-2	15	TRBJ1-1	TGTGCCAGCAGCTTAGCGAGGACATCAAACACTGAAGCTTTCTTT	CASSLARTSNTEAFF
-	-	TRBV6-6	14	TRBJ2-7	TGTGCCAGCAGCATGAGGGCGGGGAACTACGAGCAGTACTTC	CASSMRAGNYEQYF
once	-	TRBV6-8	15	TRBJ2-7	TGTGCCAGCAGTTACCCCAGGGGTTACGGCTACGAGCAGTACTTC	CASSYPRGYGYEQYF
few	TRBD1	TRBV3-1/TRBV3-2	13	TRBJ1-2	TGTGCCAGCGACTCAGGGGGTTTGTATGGCTACACCTTC	CASDSGGLYGYTF
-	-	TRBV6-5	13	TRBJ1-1	TGTGCCAGCCTGGAGGCCTCTTACACTGAAGCTTTCTTT	CASLEASYTEAFF
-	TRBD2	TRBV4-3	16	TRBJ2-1	TGCGCCAGCAGTCCCGAGCGGGGGGGTTGGTTGAATGAGCAGTTCTTC	CASSPERGGWLNEQFF
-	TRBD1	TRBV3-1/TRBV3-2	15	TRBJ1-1	TGTGCCAGCAGCACCCGGACAGGGGGCATCACTGAAGCTTTCTTT	CASSTRTGGITEAFF
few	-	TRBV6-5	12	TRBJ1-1	TGTGCCAGCAGTTCCACAGGGATTGAAGCTTTCTTT	CASSSTGIEAFF
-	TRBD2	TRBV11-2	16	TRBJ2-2	TGTGCCAGCAGCCGCAATAGCGGGGGGGAGACCGGGGAGCTGTTTTTT	CASSRNSGGETGELFF
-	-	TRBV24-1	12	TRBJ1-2	TGTGCCACCAGTGATAACAGCTATGGCTACACCTTC	CATSDNSYGYTF
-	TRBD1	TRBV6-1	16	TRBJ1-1	TGTGCCAGCAGTGTAGAGGGGACAGGCCGAAGGACTGAAGCTTTCTTT	CASSVEGTGRRTEAFF
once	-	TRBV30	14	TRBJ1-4	TGTGCCTGGAGTACGCGGGCAACTAATGAAAAACTGTTTTTT	CAWSTRATNEKLFF